This T cell receptor (beta chain) was sequenced during a study of regulatory T cells in long-lasting Graves disease. The time point was: newly diagnosed GD, antithyroid drugs for less than 3 months. PBMCs were the source of the RNA used for TCR sequencing. This clonotype was seen at least ten times. This CDR3 is 15 amino acids long. Trimming removed 4 bases from V and 9 bases from J; junction bases left unmatched: 9. CDR1 is SGDLS, CDR2 YYNGEE, per germline. Combining iRepertoire HTBI primers with Arm-PCR of CDR3 regions, the authors built TCR beta libraries. TCRdb re-called the multiplex PCR reads with MiXCR, one entry per CDR3 protein. Seen here are roughly 380,000 distinct CDR3 sequences, around 16% observed once, and the top ten hold 20% to 25%.

The chain uses TRBV9 and TRBJ2-1; 11 bases agree with TRBD2. This specimen was peripheral blood mononuclear cells (PBMCs), taken at new diagnosis, from a patient treated with antithyroid drugs. This TCR derives from a female donor with Graves disease. CDR3: CASSIGTSGPSEQFF. The DNA for the CDR3 is TGTGCCAGCAGCATCGGGACTAGCGGCCCTTCTGAGCAGTTCTTC.